This T cell receptor (beta chain) was captured in a study of CD8+ T cells in alopecia areata. The germline gives CDR1 SGHRS, CDR2 YFSETQ. The CDR3 extends over 13 amino acids. V lost 0 bases to trimming and J lost 5 bases, with 9 bases between them. Extracted RNA was reverse transcribed into cDNA, the sequencing template. TCRdb keeps only in-frame clones here, not all; method: immunoSEQ multiplex PCR. Of some 150,000 clones listed, approximately 65% were seen once; the top ten hold about 38%. This clone was seen just once. The clonotype comes from a human donor in good health. The sequenced sample was CD8+ T cells sorted from blood. The gene calls are TRBV5-1 and TRBJ2-7; D gene ambiguous. Here the CDR3 reads CASSLESGHEQYF. The CDR3 coding sequence is TGCGCCAGCAGCTTGGAGTCGGGCCACGAGCAGTACTTC.